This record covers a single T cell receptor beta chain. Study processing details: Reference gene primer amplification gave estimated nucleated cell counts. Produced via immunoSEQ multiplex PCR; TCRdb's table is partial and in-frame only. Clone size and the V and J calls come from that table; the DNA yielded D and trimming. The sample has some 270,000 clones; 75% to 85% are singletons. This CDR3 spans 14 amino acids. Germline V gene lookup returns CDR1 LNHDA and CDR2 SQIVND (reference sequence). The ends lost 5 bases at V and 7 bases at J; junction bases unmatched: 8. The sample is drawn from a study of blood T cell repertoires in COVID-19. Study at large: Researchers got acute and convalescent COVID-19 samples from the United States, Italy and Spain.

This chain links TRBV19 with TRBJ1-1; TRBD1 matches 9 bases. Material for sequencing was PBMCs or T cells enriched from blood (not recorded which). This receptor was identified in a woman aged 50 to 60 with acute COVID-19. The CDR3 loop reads CASSPGQGPVEAFF. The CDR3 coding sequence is TGTGCCAGTAGTCCGGGACAGGGACCCGTTGAAGCTTTCTTT.